These 10 T cell receptor beta chains were sequenced from one sample in a study of response to subunit inactivated influenza vaccine. TCRdb processed the RT-PCR reads anew with MiXCR; each CDR3 protein has one entry. The data contain 560,000 or so distinct CDR3 sequences, under 9% of them singletons. Sequencing used PBMCs from blood, obtained less than 30 months after vaccination. The receptors shown here come from a man between 50 and 69 years old who received an inactivated influenza vaccine.

The sample holds a few counts of this clonotype. This rearrangement joins TRBV20-1 to TRBJ2-1; 13 bases fit TRBD2. The ends lost 3 bases at V and 6 bases at J; junction bases unmatched: 8. The CDR3 totals 16 residues. CDR1 is DFQATT and CDR2 is SNEGSKA in the germline V gene (reference sequence). The CDR3 DNA sequence: TGCAGTGCTAGGAGGATTACTAGCGGGAGGGTCAATGAGCAGTTCTTC. Translation: CSARRITSGRVNEQFF.

This clonotype showed up many times. The chain links TRBV29-1 to TRBJ1-6; D gene ambiguous. The germline V gene encodes CDR1 SQVTM and CDR2 ANQGSEA. CDR3 length: 20 residues. Trimming left V 6 bases short and J 10 bases short, with 37 bases between. The CDR3 nucleotides read TGCAGCGTAGAGGGATTGAGTGGACCTCCCCAAGGTTATCAGGCCTCACCCCTCCACTTT. Residues: CSVEGLSGPPQGYQASPLHF. Combining the CDR3 with reference TRBV29-1 and TRBJ1-6 gives the whole variable domain SAVISQKPSRDICQRGTSLTIQCQVDSQVTMMFWYRQQPGQSLTLIATANQGSEATYESGFVIDKFPISRPNLTFSTLTVSNMSPEDSSIYLCSVEGLSGPPQGYQASPLHFGNGTRLTVT.

This rearrangement joins TRBV7-9 to TRBJ1-2, with 7 bases fitting TRBD1. The V segment lost 0 bases and the J segment 3 bases; nucleotides outside the gene matches: 4. CDR1 is SEHNR and CDR2 is FQNEAQ in the germline V gene (reference sequence). The CDR3 extends over 15 amino acids. Here the CDR3 reads CASSLAQGGHYGYTF. CDR3 in DNA: TGTGCCAGCAGCTTAGCGCAGGGGGGCCACTATGGCTACACCTTC.

The V gene is TRBV5-6, the J gene TRBJ1-5; the D is unclear. V lost 4 bases to trimming and J lost 5 bases, with 7 bases between them. Germline V gene sequence: CDR1 SGHDT, CDR2 YYEEEE. CDR3 length: 12 residues. For the CDR3, the DNA is TGTGCCAGCAGCCGGGTGGATCAGCCCCAGCATTTT. Translated, it gives CASSRVDQPQHF.

Many counts were recorded for this clonotype. The V call is TRBV5-5, the J call TRBJ1-4; D remains ambiguous. V lost 4 bases to trimming and J lost 10 bases, with 8 bases between them. Per the germline V gene, CDR1 is SGHKS and CDR2 is YYEKEE (reference sequence). The CDR3 contains 11 residues. CDR3 in amino acids: CASSPPGKLFF. The CDR3 coding sequence is TGTGCCAGCAGCCCCCCTGGAAAACTGTTTTTT. The variable domain in full, with the rest retrieved from reference TRBV5-5 and TRBJ1-4, is DAGVTQSPTHLIKTRGQQVTLRCSPISGHKSVSWYQQVLGQGPQFIFQYYEKEERGRGNFPDRFSARQFPNYSSELNVNALLLGDSALYLCASSPPGKLFFGSGTQLSVL.

The chain employs TRBV6-5 and TRBJ2-1; maybe TRBD2 (6 bases). Germline CDR1 is MNHEY and CDR2 is SVGAGI. The CDR3 loop spans 15 amino acids. The V and J ends lost 0 bases and 3 bases respectively, with 9 bases between them. The CDR3 DNA reads as TGTGCCAGCAGTTACTCGCAGGAGGGCTACAATGAGCAGTTCTTC. Translation gives CASSYSQEGYNEQFF.

The J gene is TRBJ2-5, the V gene TRBV28; TRBD2 matches 10 bases. Per the germline V gene, CDR1 is MDHEN and CDR2 is SYDVKM. This CDR3 region has 15 residues. V trimming: 4 bases; J trimming: 7 bases; junction bases outside the gene matches: 9. CDR3 nucleotides: TGTGCCAGCAGTTGGAGCGGGAGGGCCCCTGGGACCCAGTACTTC. Its translation is CASSWSGRAPGTQYF.

The table lists this clonotype with a few counts. The chain employs TRBV9 and TRBJ1-4; D gene unclear. Per germline, CDR1 SGDLS and CDR2 YYNGEE. The CDR3 covers 13 residues. V was trimmed by 5 bases and J by 3 bases, leaving 8 bases between them. The CDR3 DNA is TGTGCCAGCAGTAGTTTACCTAATGAAAAACTGTTTTTT. Protein sequence: CASSSLPNEKLFF. Variable domain in full (rest from reference TRBV9 and TRBJ1-4): DSGVTQTPKHLITATGQRVTLRCSPRSGDLSVYWYQQSLDQGLQFLIQYYNGEERAKGNILERFSAQQFPDLHSELNLSSLELGDSALYFCASSSLPNEKLFFGSGTQLSVL.

This clonotype was detected ten times or more. The chain joins TRBV4-2 to TRBJ2-5, with TRBD2 identical over 11 bases. The CDR3 is 15 residues long. Per the germline V gene, CDR1 is LGHNA and CDR2 is YNFKEQ. The ends lost 1 base at V and 5 bases at J; junction bases unmatched: 3. The CDR3 protein is CASSQALAGGETQYF. The CDR3 coding sequence is TGTGCCAGCAGCCAAGCCCTAGCGGGGGGTGAGACCCAGTACTTC.

This clonotype was recorded a few times. A much larger clone lies one base from this, so it may be a read error. The chain links TRBV10-2 to TRBJ2-5; D may be TRBD1 or TRBD2 (5 bases each). CDR3 size: 14 residues. CDR1 WSHSY and CDR2 SAAADI come from the germline V gene. Trimming left V 2 bases short and J 4 bases short, with 11 bases between. The CDR3 nucleotides are TGCGCCAGCAGTGAGGAAGGGGAGTTAGAGACCCAGTACTTC. Translation: CASSEEGELETQYF.